These T cell receptor beta chains were read from a single sample in a study of T-cell reconstitution after alpha-beta-depleted transplantation in children. MiXCR was run by TCRdb on the PCR reads, yielding one entry per CDR3 protein. The sample has around 450,000 distinct CDR3 sequences, over 9.5% seen once; the top ten hold 2%. The sequencing used PBMCs, collected before TCRalphabeta/CD19-depleted stem cell transplant. The receptors come from a child aged 2-15 years with inherited bone marrow failure, due to receive a stem cell transplant. Both conserved end residues are part of each CDR3. A D gene is named only where the DNA matches it firmly. For some rows the clone size is stated as once, few or many, or as a class when expanded; others skip it.

V: TRBV5-1; J: TRBJ2-3; D: TRBD2; size: few; DNA: TGCGCCAGCAGCTATCTAGCGGGTGCAGATACGCAGTATTTT; CDR3: CASSYLAGADTQYF
V: TRBV18; J: TRBJ2-1; D: .; size: few; DNA: TGTGCCAGCTCACCAGGTAGTGTGACACCGTTTTACAATGAGCAGTTCTTC; CDR3: CASSPGSVTPFYNEQFF
V: TRBV20-1; J: TRBJ2-7; D: .; size: many; DNA: TGCAGTGCTAGAGATATGGGAAGCGCCTCCTACGAGCAGTACTTC; CDR3: CSARDMGSASYEQYF
V: TRBV4-1; J: TRBJ2-7; D: TRBD2; size: .; DNA: TGCGCCAGCAGACCACTACTAGCGCCTTCCTACGAGCAGTACTTC; CDR3: CASRPLLAPSYEQYF
V: TRBV20-1; J: TRBJ2-5; D: .; size: many; DNA: TGCAGTGCTAGAGAGAGGGGCACTATGGGGGAGACCCAGTACTTC; CDR3: CSARERGTMGETQYF
V: TRBV20-1; J: TRBJ2-3; D: TRBD2; size: many; DNA: TGCAGTGCTAGAATCGGACTAGCTATCACAGATACGCAGTATTTT; CDR3: CSARIGLAITDTQYF
V: TRBV29-1; J: TRBJ1-2; D: .; size: many; DNA: TGCAGCGCTGCTTCGCGGGGCTTC; CDR3: CSAASRGF
V: TRBV20-1; J: TRBJ2-7; D: TRBD2; size: many; DNA: TGCAGTGCCCCTAGCGGGTACGCCTACGAGCAGTACTTC; CDR3: CSAPSGYAYEQYF
V: TRBV6-1; J: TRBJ2-7; D: TRBD2; size: few; DNA: TGTGCCAGCAGCCAAGCGGGGTTTTCCTACGAGCAGTACTTC; CDR3: CASSQAGFSYEQYF
V: TRBV6-2/TRBV6-3; J: TRBJ2-3; D: TRBD2; size: many; DNA: TGTGCCAGCGCCCGGGGGGGGAGCACAGATACGCAGTATTTT; CDR3: CASARGGSTDTQYF
V: TRBV4-3; J: TRBJ2-2; D: .; size: many; DNA: TGCGCCAGCAGCCAAACGGGAAAAACCGGGGAGCTGTTTTTT; CDR3: CASSQTGKTGELFF
V: TRBV29-1; J: TRBJ2-7; D: .; size: .; DNA: TGCAGCGTTGAAGGTCCCACTGCCGGGACACAGGGTTTCGAGCAGTACTTC; CDR3: CSVEGPTAGTQGFEQYF
V: TRBV21-1; J: TRBJ2-1; D: .; size: .; DNA: TGTGCCAGCAGCAATTTCCGGGACTCATACAATGAGCAGTTCTTC; CDR3: CASSNFRDSYNEQFF
V: TRBV7-2; J: TRBJ2-3; D: .; size: many; DNA: TGTGCCAGCAGCTTAGCTCGTCCCAGCACAGATACGCAGTATTTT; CDR3: CASSLARPSTDTQYF
V: TRBV15; J: TRBJ2-5; D: .; size: many; DNA: TGTGCCACCAGCAGAGACCCAGGATTGACCCAGTACTTC; CDR3: CATSRDPGLTQYF
V: TRBV5-1; J: TRBJ2-2; D: .; size: many; DNA: TGCGCCAGCAGCTTGGCAGCGAACACCGGGGAGCTGTTTTTT; CDR3: CASSLAANTGELFF
V: TRBV28; J: TRBJ1-1; D: .; size: few; DNA: TGTGCCAGCAGCCTCGGGACGGCGAACACTGAAGCTTTCTTT; CDR3: CASSLGTANTEAFF
V: TRBV5-1; J: TRBJ1-1; D: .; size: many; DNA: TGTGCCAGCAGCTTGAACACTGAAGCTTTCTTT; CDR3: CASSLNTEAFF
V: TRBV4-2; J: TRBJ2-1; D: .; size: many; DNA: TGTGCCAGCAGGGCCGGGACCGCGTCCTCTTACAGCTCCTACAATGAGCAGTTCTTC; CDR3: CASRAGTASSYSSYNEQFF
V: TRBV9; J: TRBJ2-3; D: TRBD2; size: many; DNA: TGTGCCAGCAGCGAAATACTAGCGGGAGGTGGAGCAGATACGCAGTATTTT; CDR3: CASSEILAGGGADTQYF
V: TRBV5-1; J: TRBJ2-7; D: .; size: many; DNA: TGCGCCAGCAGCAAAGACGAGGGGGACCCCGCCTACGAGCAGTACTTC; CDR3: CASSKDEGDPAYEQYF
V: TRBV4-2; J: TRBJ1-2; D: TRBD1; size: many; DNA: TGTGCCAGCAGCCAAGATACAGGGGAGGCCTATGGCTACACCTTC; CDR3: CASSQDTGEAYGYTF
V: TRBV20-1; J: TRBJ2-1; D: TRBD2; size: .; DNA: TGCAGTGTAACGGGAGGGCCGCAGGCCTACAATGAGCAGTTCTTC; CDR3: CSVTGGPQAYNEQFF
V: TRBV7-2; J: TRBJ2-6; D: TRBD1; size: many; DNA: TGTGCCAGCAGCTCCAAAGACAGGGCTGGGGCCAACGTCCTGACTTTC; CDR3: CASSSKDRAGANVLTF